One sample yielded the 25 T cell receptor beta chains listed below, sequenced in a study of T cells after yellow fever vaccination. TCRdb redid the calling of the 5' RACE reads with MiXCR, one entry per CDR3 protein. The table shows around 610,000 distinct CDR3 sequences, with approximately 12% occurring only once. The sequencing here drew on PBMCs, taken on the day of the yellow fever booster vaccination. These receptors were collected from a man in his thirties or forties who received the YFV17D yellow fever vaccine.

This clonotype was recorded once. V gene TRBV12-3 or TRBV12-4 combines with J gene TRBJ1-1; D is perhaps TRBD1 (5 bases). Trimming took 7 bases from V and 4 from J, leaving 16 bases between them. The CDR3 runs to 14 residues. The CDR3 is CASNLRGQPTEAFF. The CDR3 DNA sequence: TGTGCCAGCAACCTCCGGGGCCAACCCACTGAAGCTTTCTTT.

V and J are TRBV7-9 and TRBJ2-1; a weak D match, TRBD1 (6 bases). CDR1 is SEHNR and CDR2 is FQNEAQ in the germline V gene (reference sequence). Trimming pared 8 bases from V and 5 bases from J, leaving 10 bases between. This CDR3 is built from 12 residues. CDR3 sequence (DNA): TGTGCCAGCCACAGGGACCACAATGAGCAGTTCTTC. Translated, it gives CASHRDHNEQFF.

In nucleotides, the CDR3 is TGTGCCAGCAGCCCGCGGTGGGAGGGGTCCCTCCACTTT. It codes for CASSPRWEGSLHF. This chain joins TRBV9 and TRBJ1-6, with D perhaps TRBD1 (5 bases). CDR1 is SGDLS and CDR2 is YYNGEE in the germline V gene. CDR3 length: 13 residues. Trimming took 4 bases from V and 14 from J, leaving 16 bases between them.

The sample holds a few counts of this clonotype. The chain joins TRBV5-4 to TRBJ2-3, with 9 positions matching TRBD2. Germline CDR1 is SGHNT and CDR2 is YYREEE (reference sequence). The CDR3 totals 16 residues. V shed 1 base and J 7 bases; nucleotides not matched to a gene: 10. For the CDR3, the DNA is TGTGCCAGCAGCTTGCTGCTAGCGGGACAAGGGAATACGCAGTATTTT. It specifies CASSLLLAGQGNTQYF.

The J gene is TRBJ1-1, the V gene TRBV5-1; D possibly corresponds to TRBD1 (6 bases). The CDR3 consists of 15 residues. With 4 bases removed from V and 1 base from J, the gap between germline ends came to 14 bases. CDR1 is SGHRS and CDR2 is YFSETQ in the germline V gene. In DNA, the CDR3 is TGCGCCAGCAGCCCAGGGACAATGAGGAACACTGAAGCTTTCTTT. The encoded protein is CASSPGTMRNTEAFF.

This clonotype occurred a few times. The gene calls are TRBV7-2 and TRBJ1-6; D is unresolved. Germline values: CDR1 SGHTA, CDR2 FQGNSA. This CDR3 is 16 amino acids long. V lost 2 bases and J lost 6, with 14 bases in between. The CDR3 loop is CASSLNSPLTNSPLHF. For the CDR3, the DNA is TGTGCCAGCAGCTTAAACAGCCCCTTGACTAATTCACCCCTCCACTTT.

The chain links TRBV27 to TRBJ2-1; 9 bases align to TRBD1. This CDR3 comprises 14 residues. The germline V gene has CDR1 MNHEY and CDR2 SMNVEV (reference sequence). Trimming removed 7 bases from V and 6 bases from J; junction bases left unmatched: 7. As DNA, the CDR3 is TGTGCCAGCACCCCCGACAGGGGGTTCAATGAGCAGTTCTTC. It encodes CASTPDRGFNEQFF.

V is TRBV24-1 and J is TRBJ2-1; D is tentatively TRBD1 or TRBD2 (5 bases each). This CDR3 spans 15 amino acids. Trimming shortened V by 5 bases and J by 2 bases, and 12 bases separated the two germline ends. The germline gives CDR1 KGHDR, CDR2 SFDVKD. CDR3: CATSAMRGAYNEQFF. CDR3 in DNA: TGTGCCACCAGTGCTATGAGGGGTGCCTACAATGAGCAGTTCTTC.

This clonotype turned up a few times. The genes are TRBV7-9 and TRBJ2-1; D call uncertain. V was shortened by 4 bases and J by 7 bases, with 11 bases between the two germline ends. CDR1 is SEHNR and CDR2 is FQNEAQ in the germline V gene (reference sequence). The CDR3 extends over 13 amino acids. CDR3 amino acids: CASSYRGQNEQFF. Here the CDR3 DNA reads TGTGCCAGCAGCTACAGAGGCCAGAATGAGCAGTTCTTC.

The DNA for the CDR3 is TGTGCCAGCAGCTTAGTGGCTAGCGGGAGGGCCACCGGGGAGCTGTTTTTT. This encodes CASSLVASGRATGELFF. The chain joins TRBV7-2 to TRBJ2-2; 12 bases map to TRBD2. Unmatched junction bases numbered 4, after V lost 1 base and J lost 4 bases. CDR1 and CDR2 from the germline V gene are SGHTA and FQGNSA. The CDR3 contains 17 residues. The full variable domain, completed using reference TRBV7-2 and TRBJ2-2, is GAGVSQSPSNKVTEKGKDVELRCDPISGHTALYWYRQSLGQGLEFLIYFQGNSAPDKSGLPSDRFSAERTGGSVSTLTIQRTQQEDSAVYLCASSLVASGRATGELFFGEGSRLTVL.

The chain couples TRBV12-3 or TRBV12-4 to TRBJ1-1; D is possibly TRBD1 (6 bases). The V and J ends lost 3 bases and 10 bases respectively, with 12 bases between them. The CDR3 consists of 12 residues. The CDR3 is CASSLRQVRAFF. The CDR3 coding sequence is TGTGCCAGCAGTTTGCGACAGGTGAGAGCTTTCTTT.

The gene calls are TRBV20-1 and TRBJ1-2; D remains unclear. In germline, CDR1 is DFQATT, CDR2 SNEGSKA (reference sequence). V lost 3 bases and J lost 4, with 9 bases in between. The CDR3 is 12 amino acids. CDR3 sequence: CSASEGIYGYTF. CDR3 in DNA: TGCAGTGCTAGTGAAGGGATCTATGGCTACACCTTC.

Ten or more counts support this clonotype. The chain links TRBV12-3 or TRBV12-4 to TRBJ2-1; 8 bases match TRBD2. Unmatched junction bases numbered 4, after V lost 1 base and J lost 5 bases. The CDR3 runs to 15 residues. The CDR3 loop reads CASSLGAGGHNEQFF. CDR3 bases: TGTGCCAGCAGTTTAGGGGCGGGGGGCCACAATGAGCAGTTCTTC.

There are a few counts of this clonotype. This chain links TRBV20-1 with TRBJ1-1; D is perhaps TRBD1 (5 bases). The CDR3 covers 13 residues. Trimming took off 3 bases at V and 0 bases at J, with 8 bases between the two ends. Germline-derived CDR1 and CDR2 are DFQATT and SNEGSKA (reference sequence). The CDR3: CSARQGVNTEAFF. DNA for the CDR3: TGCAGTGCTAGGCAAGGGGTGAACACTGAAGCTTTCTTT.

This clonotype was seen more than once but under ten times. The rearrangement links TRBV28 to TRBJ1-2; 9 bases agree with TRBD1. The junction had 5 bases not matched to a gene; V was cut back by 5 bases and J by 7 bases. The CDR3 extends over 13 amino acids. The germline V gene encodes CDR1 MDHEN and CDR2 SYDVKM. The CDR3 DNA reads TGTGCCAGCAGTCAACAGGGGGCATTTGGCTACACCTTC. Translated, it gives CASSQQGAFGYTF.

The chain joins TRBV28 to TRBJ2-5; D might be TRBD1 or TRBD2, each matching 5 bases. V shed 6 bases and J shed 7 bases, with 9 bases lying between them. Germline V gene sequence: CDR1 MDHEN, CDR2 SYDVKM. There are 11 residues in the CDR3. In nucleotides, the CDR3 is TGTGCCAGCAGGGGGGTTCGGACCCAGTACTTC. Translation gives CASRGVRTQYF.

This clonotype was counted many times. This sequence joins TRBV20-1 and TRBJ2-1; weak D call: TRBD2 (5 bases). Germline CDR1 reads DFQATT; CDR2 reads SNEGSKA (reference sequence). V lost 5 bases and J 6 bases, leaving 11 bases between the germline ends. The length of the CDR3 is 12 residues. The CDR3 nucleotides are TGCAGTGCTCGTGCTAGCCCCAATGAGCAGTTCTTC. This translates into CSARASPNEQFF.

A few counts support this clonotype. CDR3 coding DNA: TGTGCCAGCAGCTTAGATGGTGGAGCGGGACTTCGATGGATGAGCGGAAATGAGCAGTTCTTC. It encodes CASSLDGGAGLRWMSGNEQFF. The chain has TRBV11-2 and TRBJ2-1; 7 positions match TRBD2. Germline CDR1 is SGHAT and CDR2 is FQNNGV. The CDR3 totals 21 residues. V gave up 0 bases and J gave up 7 bases; unmatched junction bases: 24.

This clonotype was seen only a few times. The chain combines TRBV12-3 or TRBV12-4 with TRBJ2-2; 7 bases align to TRBD1. J gave up 2 bases and V 6 bases, and 6 bases lay outside the gene matches. CDR3 length: 15 amino acids. Here the CDR3 reads CASRDRTANTGELFF. In DNA, the CDR3 is TGTGCCAGCAGGGACAGGACCGCAAACACCGGGGAGCTGTTTTTT.

For this clonotype: A junction boundary mismatches the germline segment, possibly from a read error. The rearrangement links TRBV12-3 or TRBV12-4 to TRBJ2-7; 9 nucleotides align to TRBD1. This CDR3 is built from 18 residues. The CDR3 DNA reads TGTGCCAGCTGTTTAGCACTCGACGGGACAGGGACCTTTTACGAGCAGTACTTC. It codes for CASCLALDGTGTFYEQYF.

This clonotype was detected a few times. The chain is built from TRBV5-5 and TRBJ2-7; 7 nucleotides align to TRBD2. The CDR3 spans 18 residues. V was pared by 4 bases and J by 1 base, with 17 bases of the junction left unmatched. From germline, CDR1 is SGHKS and CDR2 YYEKEE (reference sequence). The chain's CDR3 is CASSGGDRLTEKSYEQYF. The DNA for the CDR3 is TGTGCCAGCAGCGGGGGGGACCGACTCACCGAAAAGTCCTACGAGCAGTACTTC.

This clonotype was observed a handful of times. V gene TRBV12-3 or TRBV12-4 combines with J gene TRBJ2-7, with TRBD2 identical over 7 bases. This CDR3 spans 14 amino acids. V was clipped by 6 bases and J by 2 bases; unmatched bases: 7. The CDR3 coding sequence is TGTGCCAGCAGATCCAGGGAGGGCCCCTACGAGCAGTACTTC. This gives the protein CASRSREGPYEQYF.

The chain carries TRBV20-1 and TRBJ2-2, with D perhaps being TRBD1 or TRBD2 (5 bases each). From germline, CDR1 is DFQATT and CDR2 SNEGSKA (reference sequence). This CDR3 comprises 13 residues. Trimming removed 0 bases from V and 6 bases from J, with 8 bases in between. Here the CDR3 DNA reads TGCAGTGCTAGAGAGTGGGACGCCGGGGAGCTGTTTTTT. Protein sequence: CSAREWDAGELFF.

The V call is TRBV28, the J call TRBJ2-7; no reliable D call. This CDR3 spans 11 amino acids. Between the trimmed V and J ends, which lost 0 bases and 5 bases, there was a span of 2 bases. Germline V gene sequence: CDR1 MDHEN, CDR2 SYDVKM. The CDR3 DNA is TGTGCCAGCAGTTTATGGGACGAGCAGTACTTC. It encodes CASSLWDEQYF.

V and J are TRBV20-1 and TRBJ2-3, with 12 positions matching TRBD2. The CDR3 length is 15 residues. The V gene end was trimmed by 4 bases and the J gene end by 0 bases; junction bases not matched to a gene: 2. Germline V lookup: CDR1 DFQATT, CDR2 SNEGSKA (reference sequence). CDR3 region: CSAIGTSGSTDTQYF. Here the CDR3 DNA reads TGCAGTGCTATTGGGACTAGCGGGAGCACAGATACGCAGTATTTT.